This T cell receptor beta chain was captured in a study of blood T cells in healthy people across ages. Study background: Template switching picked up about one barcoded beta molecule for each two T cells.

Sample-barcoded 5' priming and a J-beta primer mix drove a second PCR of about 6 to 12 cycles. One entry per CDR3 protein, called by TCRdb with MiXCR from the 5' RACE reads. Of about 1 million distinct CDR3 sequences in the sample, 35% to 50% were seen once. Trimming cost V 0 bases and J 4 bases; bases outside gene matches: 8. Germline lookup yields CDR1 SGHDN and CDR2 FVKESK. This CDR3 has 17 residues. The donors, all healthy, were Caucasians living in Russia, aged about 6 to 100. Material: blood. The receptor was derived from a woman aged 60-75 years in good health. The V call is TRBV14, the J call TRBJ2-1; 8 nucleotides agree with TRBD2. CDR3 sequence (DNA): TGTGCCAGCAGCCAAGAACCCCCTAGCGGGCTATACAATGAGCAGTTCTTC. It yields the protein CASSQEPPSGLYNEQFF.